Below are 26 T cell receptor beta chains sequenced from a single sample in a study of OX40 agonist ivuxolimab in advanced cancers. The table came from immunoSEQ multiplex PCR; TCRdb's copy has only in-frame clones and leaves some out. The table lists under 90,000 clones, more than 85% of them singletons. Sequenced here: CD4+ or CD8+ T cells sorted from blood, sampled in a trial of the OX40 agonist ivuxolimab. These receptors came from an adult with an advanced solid tumor such as melanoma, head and neck, liver or kidney cancer.

The chain links TRBV6-5 to TRBJ2-2; D is perhaps TRBD2 (5 bases). The CDR3 totals 16 residues. Trimming took 2 bases from V and 0 from J, leaving 10 bases between them. CDR1 and CDR2 from the germline V gene are MNHEY and SVGAGI. CDR3 region: CASSYGTEANTGELFF. The CDR3 region has the DNA TGTGCCAGCAGTTACGGAACGGAGGCGAACACCGGGGAGCTGTTTTTT.

V gene TRBV10-1 combines with J gene TRBJ2-7; D unresolved. V shed 5 bases and J shed 2 bases, with 1 base lying between them. The germline V gene encodes CDR1 WNHNN and CDR2 SYGVQD (reference sequence). CDR3 length: 10 amino acids. The CDR3 DNA reads TGCGCCAGCAGTCCCTACGAGCAGTACTTC. Protein product: CASSPYEQYF.

This clone showed up just once. DNA for the CDR3: TGTGCCAGCAGCTTTTCTTCCCTCGAGCAGTACTTC. This sequence encodes CASSFSSLEQYF. V usage is TRBV5-4 and J usage is TRBJ2-7; no clear D gene. The germline V and J ends were trimmed by 2 bases and 6 bases, with 9 bases remaining between them. Per germline, CDR1 SGHNT and CDR2 YYREEE (reference sequence). The CDR3 contains 12 residues.

This clone was picked up one time. The V call is TRBV7-6, the J call TRBJ1-2; maybe TRBD1 (6 bases). The germline CDR1 and CDR2 sequences are SGHVS and FNYEAQ. The germline V and J ends were trimmed by 5 bases and 2 bases, with 9 bases remaining between them. The CDR3 runs 13 residues. In nucleotides, the CDR3 is TGTGCCAGCAGCCGGACAGAAAACTATGGCTACACCTTC. This codes for CASSRTENYGYTF.

This chain joins TRBV29-1 and TRBJ2-5; either TRBD1 or TRBD2 may fit D (5 bases each). The DNA end is more similar to TRBJ2-7, so the J call may be wrong. CDR3 length equals 15 residues. CDR1 and CDR2 from the germline V gene are SQVTM and ANQGSEA. The CDR3 region has the DNA TGCAGCGTTCTCAGCGGTGAGGGGAGCCTCTACGAGCAGTACTTC. Its translation: CSVLSGEGSLYEQYF.

Here the CDR3 reads CASSQEWADPGYTF. CDR3 coding DNA: TGCGCCAGCAGCCAAGAGTGGGCCGACCCTGGCTACACCTTC. The J gene is TRBJ1-2, the V gene TRBV4-1; D gene uncertain. Trimming left V 0 bases short and J 7 bases short, with 12 bases between. The germline V gene encodes CDR1 MGHRA and CDR2 YSYEKL. The CDR3 has 14 amino acids.

The chain uses TRBV7-6 and TRBJ2-5, with 7 bases matching TRBD2. The length of the CDR3 is 13 residues. V was pared by 6 bases and J by 4 bases, with 5 bases of the junction left unmatched. Germline V CDR1 and CDR2: SGHVS, FNYEAQ. CDR3 sequence: CASRDGGGETQYF. CDR3 nucleotides: TGTGCCAGCAGGGATGGGGGGGGAGAGACCCAGTACTTC.

The chain couples TRBV10-3 to TRBJ1-1, with D unclear. Germline-derived CDR1 and CDR2 are ENHRY and SYGVKD. This CDR3 is 16 amino acids long. V was trimmed by 6 bases and J by 0 bases, leaving 17 bases between them. The CDR3 region is CAISTRTDILNTEAFF. For the CDR3, the DNA is TGTGCCATCAGCACAAGGACGGATATCCTGAACACTGAAGCTTTCTTT.

This sequence joins TRBV29-1 and TRBJ2-5; no clear D gene. CDR1 SQVTM and CDR2 ANQGSEA come from the germline V gene. Trimming cost V 4 bases and J 1 base, with 16 bases left between them. The CDR3 spans 15 residues. DNA of the CDR3: TGCAGCGTTGGGTTGGGATATCGGAGCCAAGAGACCCAGTACTTC. It specifies CSVGLGYRSQETQYF.

The V and J genes are TRBV9 and TRBJ2-3; 9 bases fit TRBD2. The CDR3 sequence is 17 residues long. The V gene's germline CDR1 is SGDLS and CDR2 YYNGEE. After removal of 3 bases from V and 2 bases from J, the junction contained 10 bases not matched to a gene. The DNA of the CDR3 is TGTGCCAGCAGCGAACCTTTAGCGGGGGCCTACACAGATACGCAGTATTTT. Protein product: CASSEPLAGAYTDTQYF.

The chain uses TRBV4-3 and TRBJ1-1; 9 bases are shared with TRBD1. CDR1 and CDR2 from the germline V gene are LGHNA and YSLEER. The V segment lost 8 bases and the J segment 5 bases; nucleotides outside the gene matches: 6. The CDR3 covers 13 residues. CDR3 nucleotide sequence: TGCGCCAGCGGAAACAGGGGGCGGACTGAAGCTTTCTTT. This encodes CASGNRGRTEAFF.

The chain links TRBV7-2 to TRBJ2-3, with TRBD2 matching over 12 bases. This CDR3 has 19 amino acids. CDR1 SGHTA and CDR2 FQGNSA come from the germline V gene. Trimming took 5 bases from V and 5 from J; bases not matched to a gene: 17. The chain's CDR3 is CASSPPIIRLAGAVDTQYF. CDR3 DNA: TGTGCCAGCAGCCCACCGATTATCCGACTAGCGGGGGCCGTAGATACGCAGTATTTT.

The chain uses TRBV28 and TRBJ1-1; D gene ambiguous. From germline, CDR1 is MDHEN and CDR2 SYDVKM. With 3 bases removed from V and 8 bases from J, the gap between germline ends came to 7 bases. CDR3 length equals 11 residues. The CDR3 region has the DNA TGTGCCAGCAGTTTTCCCAGCGAAGCTTTCTTT. This gives the protein CASSFPSEAFF.

The chain uses TRBV14 and TRBJ2-5; 7 nucleotides agree with TRBD2. The CDR3 runs 15 residues. Trimming cost V 5 bases and J 7 bases; bases outside gene matches: 13. Germline V CDR1 and CDR2: SGHDN, FVKESK. The chain's CDR3 is CASSARDYPLGTQYF. In nucleotides, the CDR3 is TGTGCCAGCAGCGCCCGGGACTACCCCCTGGGGACCCAGTACTTC.

This clone has just one count. The rearrangement joins TRBV6-6 to TRBJ2-7; 11 bases map to TRBD2. The trim removed 5 bases at V and 2 bases at J, leaving 2 bases unmatched. Germline V gene lookup returns CDR1 MNHNY and CDR2 SVGAGI (reference sequence). The CDR3 runs 14 residues. The CDR3 DNA reads as TGTGCCAGCAGTCCGGGACTAGCGGCCTACGAGCAGTACTTC. The encoded protein is CASSPGLAAYEQYF.

This clone was detected only once. This rearrangement joins TRBV29-1 to TRBJ2-1; D call uncertain. This CDR3 has 10 residues. CDR1 is SQVTM and CDR2 is ANQGSEA in the germline V gene. The V end lost 1 base, the J end lost 9 bases, and 4 bases lay between the germline ends. CDR3 protein: CSVEGGEQFF. CDR3 DNA sequence: TGCAGCGTTGAAGGGGGTGAGCAGTTCTTC.

For the CDR3, the DNA is TGTGCCAGCAGTCAGGGTATACAAGAGACCCAGTACTTC. Protein product: CASSQGIQETQYF. The rearrangement uses TRBV28 and TRBJ2-5; tentatively, D is TRBD1 (5 bases). V was trimmed by 5 bases and J by 2 bases, leaving 9 bases between them. The CDR3 has 13 amino acids. From germline, CDR1 is MDHEN and CDR2 SYDVKM.

V gene TRBV7-8 combines with J gene TRBJ1-2; tentatively, D is TRBD1 (5 bases). Germline CDR1 SGHVS, CDR2 FQNEAQ. Trimming cost V 2 bases and J 5 bases, with 18 bases left between them. This CDR3 contains 16 residues. CDR3 in amino acids: CASSLHSPGTAYGYTF. DNA of the CDR3: TGTGCCAGCAGCTTACATTCCCCCGGGACGGCGTATGGCTACACCTTC.

The chain employs TRBV5-6 and TRBJ1-5; possible D gene TRBD1, 6 bases. Germline V gene lookup returns CDR1 SGHDT and CDR2 YYEEEE. The CDR3 loop spans 15 amino acids. Trimming left V 7 bases short and J 6 bases short, with 20 bases between. CDR3 in DNA: TGTGCCAGCGAAGGAGGCAGGGGAAGAGGTCAGCCCCAGCATTTT. Its translation: CASEGGRGRGQPQHF. Combining the CDR3 with reference TRBV5-6 and TRBJ1-5 gives the whole variable domain DAGVTQSPTHLIKTRGQQVTLRCSPKSGHDTVSWYQQALGQGPQFIFQYYEEEERQRGNFPDRFSGHQFPNYSSELNVNALLLGDSALYLCASEGGRGRGQPQHFGDGTRLSIL.

This chain connects TRBV30 to TRBJ2-3; D gene uncertain. The CDR3 covers 16 residues. The germline V gene has CDR1 GTSNPN and CDR2 SVGIG (reference sequence). V was trimmed by 0 bases and J by 7 bases, leaving 20 bases between them. The CDR3 DNA follows: TGTGCCTGGAGTGTACTTGGGGATGCCCTTAAGTATACGCAGTATTTT. This translates into CAWSVLGDALKYTQYF.

The V call is TRBV19, the J call TRBJ2-7; TRBD1 is a possible D gene (6 bases). This CDR3 has 14 residues. The ends were cut back, 1 base at V and 1 base at J, with 8 bases in the middle. The germline gives CDR1 LNHDA, CDR2 SQIVND (reference sequence). CDR3: CASSIVQGSYEQYF. CDR3 coding DNA: TGTGCCAGTAGTATAGTACAGGGTTCCTACGAGCAGTACTTC.

In its sample, this clone was seen once. The chain couples TRBV19 to TRBJ2-5; 7 bases align to TRBD1. The V and J ends lost 3 bases and 5 bases, in that order; junction bases with no gene match: 6. Germline V gene data show CDR1 as LNHDA and CDR2 as SQIVND (reference sequence). The CDR3 consists of 14 residues. The CDR3 DNA follows: TGTGCCAGTAGTATCTTGCCAGGGGGTGAGACCCAGTACTTC. Translating gives CASSILPGGETQYF.

The chain is built from TRBV5-4 and TRBJ1-1; no definite D call. Trimming cost V 0 bases and J 1 base, with 7 bases left between them. Germline loops: CDR1 SGHNT, CDR2 YYREEE (reference sequence). This CDR3 contains 14 residues. CDR3 region: CASSLVLGNTEAFF. The CDR3 region has the DNA TGTGCCAGCAGCTTGGTTTTGGGGAACACTGAAGCTTTCTTT.

This chain connects TRBV15 to TRBJ2-5, with 10 positions matching TRBD2. The CDR3 runs 15 residues. Trimming at V came to 4 bases and at J to 5 bases, leaving 7 bases not matched to a gene. Per the germline V gene, CDR1 is LNHNV and CDR2 is YYDKDF (reference sequence). The CDR3 DNA reads as TGTGCCACCAGCAAACTAGCGGGAAGGGATGAGACCCAGTACTTC. Its translation: CATSKLAGRDETQYF.

The J gene is TRBJ1-1, the V gene TRBV4-2; 8 nucleotides match TRBD1. The CDR3 is 17 amino acids. The junction had 11 bases not matched to a gene; V was cut back by 0 bases and J by 5 bases. Germline CDR1 and CDR2: LGHNA and YNFKEQ. CDR3 nucleotides: TGTGCCAGCAGCCAAGATCGCTTCGGACAGGGCGGGACTGAAGCTTTCTTT. Protein sequence: CASSQDRFGQGGTEAFF.

This clone appeared once. V usage is TRBV7-3 and J usage is TRBJ2-1; no reliable D call. CDR3 size: 15 residues. Germline loops: CDR1 SGHTA, CDR2 FQGTGA. Trimming cost V 2 bases and J 0 bases, with 8 bases left between them. CDR3 sequence reads: CASSLLANSYNEQFF. Here the CDR3 DNA reads TGTGCCAGCAGCTTATTGGCTAACTCCTACAATGAGCAGTTCTTC.